The entry below gives a single T cell receptor beta chain sequence along with its context. TCR alpha and beta CDR3 regions were amplified from RNA using iRepertoire nested multiplex PCR. For one-step reverse transcription and amplification, roughly 85-450 ng of tissue mRNA or PBMC total RNA was used. One entry per CDR3 protein results from TCRdb running MiXCR on the multiplex PCR reads. The data hold about 410,000 distinct CDR3 sequences, with 41% observed a single time. The record originates from a study of glioma-infiltrating T cells. The V end was cut by 2 bases, the J end by 5 bases, with 13 bases between. The CDR3 sequence is 14 residues long. The germline gives CDR1 SGHTA, CDR2 FQGNSA.

The chain uses TRBV7-2 and TRBJ2-7, with D maybe TRBD2 (6 bases). The sequence was obtained from a human donor with low-grade glioma or glioblastoma, undergoing nonglioma brain surgery, or in good health (not recorded which). Material: glioma tissue, nonneoplastic brain tissue, or PBMCs (not recorded which). The CDR3 sequence is CASSLRPGDNEQYF. The DNA of the CDR3 is TGTGCCAGCAGCTTACGTCCGGGAGACAACGAGCAGTACTTC.